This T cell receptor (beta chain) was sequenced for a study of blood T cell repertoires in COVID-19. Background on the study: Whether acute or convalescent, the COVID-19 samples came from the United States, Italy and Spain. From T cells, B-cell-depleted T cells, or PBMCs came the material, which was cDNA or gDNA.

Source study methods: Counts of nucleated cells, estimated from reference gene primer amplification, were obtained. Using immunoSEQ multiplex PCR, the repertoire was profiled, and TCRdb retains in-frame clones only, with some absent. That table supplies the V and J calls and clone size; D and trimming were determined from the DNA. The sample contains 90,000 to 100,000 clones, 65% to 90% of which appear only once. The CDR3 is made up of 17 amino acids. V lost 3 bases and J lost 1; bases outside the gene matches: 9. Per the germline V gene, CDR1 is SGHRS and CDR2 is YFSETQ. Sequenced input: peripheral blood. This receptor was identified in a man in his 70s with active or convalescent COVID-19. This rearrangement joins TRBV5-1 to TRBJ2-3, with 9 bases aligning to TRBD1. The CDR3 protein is CASSSEYRDRGTDTQYF. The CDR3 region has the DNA TGCGCCAGCAGCTCCGAATATAGGGACAGGGGCACAGATACGCAGTATTTT.